This TCR beta chain is from a study of blood T cell repertoires in COVID-19. Across the whole study: Samples of COVID-19 (acute and convalescent) were obtained from the United States, Italy and Spain. PBMCs, B-cell-depleted T cells, or T cells provided the cDNA or gDNA that made up the material.

In the source study's methods: Quantification of nucleated cells was approximated via reference gene primer amplification. The data were produced by immunoSEQ multiplex PCR, yet TCRdb's version contains in-frame clones alone and is incomplete. The V and J calls and clone size are taken from that table; D and trimming were inferred from the DNA. This sample has 100,000 to 150,000 clones; approximately 88% occur once, and the top ten carry about 9.3%. The receptor was isolated from a man aged 50-60 years with acute or convalescent COVID-19. The sequenced sample consisted of peripheral blood.

DNA of the CDR3: TGCGCCAGCAGCCCCAGGACAGGGGGAGGTTCACCCCTCCACTTT. Protein sequence: CASSPRTGGGSPLHF. The chain carries TRBV5-1 and TRBJ1-6, with 10 bases matching TRBD1. CDR1 and CDR2 (germline): SGHRS, YFSETQ. The CDR3 extends over 15 amino acids. V lost 4 bases and J lost 9; bases outside the gene matches: 7.